Listed here are 19 T cell receptor beta chains from one sample, sequenced in a study of cytomegalovirus exposure and HLA in healthy donors. It was with 60 Vbeta and 13 Jbeta primers that the PCR ran. Profiled with immunoSEQ multiplex PCR; TCRdb holds only in-frame clones, not every one. The sample has more than 120,000 clones, roughly 74% seen once. The specimen sequenced was PBMCs. The receptors here all came from a woman aged 40 to 49 in good health and CMV-seropositive.

This chain links TRBV29-1 with TRBJ2-1; maybe TRBD2 (6 bases). From germline, CDR1 is SQVTM and CDR2 ANQGSEA. With 6 bases removed from V and 10 bases from J, the gap between germline ends came to 10 bases. This CDR3 spans 10 amino acids. As DNA, the CDR3 is TGCAGCGTCCCCCGGGGGGAGCAGTTCTTC. As protein: CSVPRGEQFF.

V gene TRBV7-9 combines with J gene TRBJ2-1, with 12 positions matching TRBD2. There are 16 residues in the CDR3. Trimming at V came to 4 bases and at J to 12 bases, leaving 13 bases not matched to a gene. Per the germline V gene, CDR1 is SEHNR and CDR2 is FQNEAQ (reference sequence). This chain's CDR3 is CASSSPSTSGSAMQFF. The CDR3, as DNA: TGTGCCAGCAGCTCCCCCTCGACTAGCGGGAGTGCGATGCAGTTCTTC.

This chain connects TRBV7-9 to TRBJ2-1, with 12 bases aligning to TRBD2. The CDR3 runs 16 residues. V gave up 5 bases and J gave up 6 bases; unmatched junction bases: 8. CDR1 SEHNR and CDR2 FQNEAQ come from the germline V gene (reference sequence). This CDR3 reads CASSLLGLAGGNEQFF. The CDR3 DNA reads TGTGCCAGCAGCCTTCTGGGACTAGCGGGTGGCAATGAGCAGTTCTTC.

J is TRBJ2-7 and V is TRBV5-4, with D possibly being TRBD1 (6 bases). CDR1 SGHNT and CDR2 YYREEE come from the germline V gene (reference sequence). The CDR3 has 14 amino acids. Trimming shortened V by 4 bases and J by 1 base, and 12 bases separated the two germline ends. For the CDR3, the DNA is TGTGCCAGCAGCAAGGACAGCGCATCCTACGAGCAGTACTTC. Amino acid sequence: CASSKDSASYEQYF.

The chain is built from TRBV27 and TRBJ1-2; TRBD1 might be the D (5 bases). Per the germline V gene, CDR1 is MNHEY and CDR2 is SMNVEV (reference sequence). V was trimmed by 5 bases and J by 4 bases, leaving 14 bases between them. The CDR3 is 14 residues long. In DNA form, the CDR3 reads TGTGCCAGCAGTCTCAGGGCGTTCGGCTATGGCTACACCTTC. It codes for CASSLRAFGYGYTF.

This chain connects TRBV5-1 to TRBJ1-5; 8 bases map to TRBD1. The CDR3 has 18 amino acids. Germline CDR1 and CDR2: SGHRS and YFSETQ. With 2 bases clipped from V and 2 bases from J, the junction kept 12 bases outside the gene matches. The CDR3 DNA is TGCGCCAGCAGCTTAGAGGCCCTAGGACAGGGCGGCAATCAGCCCCAGCATTTT. It codes for CASSLEALGQGGNQPQHF. The entire variable domain, with the rest obtained from reference TRBV5-1 and TRBJ1-5, is as follows: KAGVTQTPRYLIKTRGQQVTLSCSPISGHRSVSWYQQTPGQGLQFLFEYFSETQRNKGNFPGRFSGRQFSNSRSEMNVSTLELGDSALYLCASSLEALGQGGNQPQHFGDGTRLSIL.

The chain couples TRBV27 to TRBJ2-7, with a possible D match to TRBD2 (6 bases). The length of the CDR3 is 13 residues. Germline CDR1 is MNHEY and CDR2 is SMNVEV (reference sequence). V was clipped by 6 bases and J by 2 bases, with 11 bases between them. The CDR3 region is CASSGTAPYEQYF. CDR3 DNA sequence: TGTGCCAGCAGCGGGACTGCGCCCTACGAGCAGTACTTC.

This chain joins TRBV11-2 and TRBJ2-3; no clear D. Germline lookup yields CDR1 SGHAT and CDR2 FQNNGV. This CDR3 contains 14 residues. The V gene lost 5 bases and the J gene lost 2 bases, with 11 bases spanning the gap. CDR3 DNA sequence: TGTGCCAGCAGCGCACCCACATCCACAGATACGCAGTATTTT. It translates to CASSAPTSTDTQYF.

The rearrangement joins TRBV11-3 to TRBJ2-1; 13 bases match TRBD2. V lost 1 base, J lost 8 bases, and 2 bases stayed unmatched. CDR1 and CDR2 (germline): SGHNT, YENEEA. This CDR3 region has 15 residues. CDR3 sequence reads: CASSLGLAGGYEQFF. Here the CDR3 DNA reads TGTGCCAGCAGCTTAGGACTAGCGGGAGGATATGAGCAGTTCTTC.

This rearrangement joins TRBV18 to TRBJ1-1; D not resolved. The germline V gene encodes CDR1 KGHSH and CDR2 LQKENI. The CDR3 has 14 residues. V lost 6 bases and J lost 1, with 12 bases in between. The CDR3 reads CASSPFRENTEAFF. The CDR3 DNA follows: TGTGCCAGCTCTCCCTTTCGAGAGAACACTGAAGCTTTCTTT.

The chain is built from TRBV7-2 and TRBJ2-3; D might be TRBD1 (6 bases). The CDR3 runs 14 residues. Looked up from germline, CDR1 is SGHTA and CDR2 is FQGNSA. Trimming left V 3 bases short and J 1 base short, with 8 bases between. CDR3 sequence reads: CASSLSGGTDTQYF. Written as DNA, the CDR3 is TGTGCCAGCAGCTTGTCAGGGGGCACAGATACGCAGTATTTT.

Worth noting for this clone: A read error may produce the germline difference seen at one junction end. The chain combines TRBV19 with TRBJ1-5, with D perhaps matching TRBD1 (6 bases). The CDR3 loop spans 13 amino acids. CDR1 and CDR2 (germline): LNHDA, SQIVND (reference sequence). This CDR3 is CASNGGLNQPQHF. The CDR3 DNA reads as TGTGCCAGTAATGGGGGCCTGAATCAGCCCCAACATTTT.

The V and J genes are TRBV11-3 and TRBJ2-7, with 7 nucleotides matching TRBD2. CDR1 SGHNT and CDR2 YENEEA come from the germline V gene. This CDR3 region has 15 residues. After removal of 1 base from V and 5 bases from J, the junction contained 8 bases not matched to a gene. Here the CDR3 DNA reads TGTGCCAGCAGCTTAGGGGGCGGGAGAGGCCACGAGCAGTACTTC. Encoded protein: CASSLGGGRGHEQYF.

This clone is a singleton in its sample. The chain links TRBV7-9 to TRBJ2-1, with 11 nucleotides matching TRBD2. Germline assignment: CDR1 SEHNR and CDR2 FQNEAQ (reference sequence). The CDR3 length is 18 residues. V was pared by 5 bases and J by 9 bases, with 18 bases of the junction left unmatched. The CDR3, as DNA: TGTGCCAGCAGCCCGAGAGGTCCGGGACTAGCGGCAGGGAGTGAGCAGTTCTTC. Its protein is CASSPRGPGLAAGSEQFF. The full variable domain, completed using reference TRBV7-9 and TRBJ2-1, is DTGVSQNPRHKITKRGQNVTFRCDPISEHNRLYWYRQTLGQGPEFLTYFQNEAQLEKSRLLSDRFSAERPKGSFSTLEIQRTEQGDSAMYLCASSPRGPGLAAGSEQFFGPGTRLTVL.

This chain joins TRBV2 and TRBJ2-7, with D possibly being TRBD2 (6 bases). Trimming took 7 bases from V and 5 from J, leaving 15 bases between them. Germline CDR1 reads SNHLY; CDR2 reads FYNNEI. The CDR3 spans 13 residues. The CDR3 DNA reads TGTGCCAGCACGCCGCTAGCGTTAGACGAGCAGTACTTC. Encoded protein: CASTPLALDEQYF.

The genes are TRBV6-5 and TRBJ2-1; tentative D call: TRBD1 (6 bases). Germline V gives CDR1 MNHEY, CDR2 SVGAGI. The CDR3 runs 11 residues. The ends were cut back, 6 bases at V and 9 bases at J, with 9 bases in the middle. CDR3 residues: CASSQGSEQFF. CDR3 in DNA: TGTGCCAGCAGCCAGGGGAGTGAGCAGTTCTTC.

The rearrangement joins TRBV7-8 to TRBJ2-1; 13 bases are shared with TRBD2. V shed 5 bases, J shed 5 bases, and the junction held 3 bases outside the gene matches. This CDR3 comprises 15 residues. Germline values: CDR1 SGHVS, CDR2 FQNEAQ. The CDR3 DNA reads as TGTGCCAGCAGCATAGGGACTAGCGGGGACAATGAGCAGTTCTTC. Its protein product is CASSIGTSGDNEQFF.

The gene calls are TRBV10-3 and TRBJ2-3; TRBD2 might be the D (6 bases). Per germline, CDR1 ENHRY and CDR2 SYGVKD. V was shortened by 2 bases and J by 6 bases, with 15 bases between the two germline ends. CDR3 length: 15 amino acids. The CDR3 here is CAISEVRGRMDTQYF. In nucleotides, the CDR3 is TGTGCCATCAGTGAGGTACGGGGGAGAATGGATACGCAGTATTTT.

The rearrangement joins TRBV5-4 to TRBJ2-5; 8 positions match TRBD1. The J call may not be correct, given that the DNA end is closer to TRBJ2-7. The germline CDR1 and CDR2 sequences are SGHNT and YYREEE (reference sequence). The CDR3 consists of 15 residues. CDR3 coding DNA: TGTGCCAGCAGCTCCAAGGTTACAGGGGGGACCGAGCAGTACTTC. This encodes CASSSKVTGGTEQYF.